This TCR beta chain is from a study of T cell repertoires in cytomegalovirus infection. For the study at large: The public TCR beta signatures pointed to both CMV infection and matching HLA type.

TCRdb reanalysed the reads using MiXCR and keeps one entry per CDR3 protein. The sample has hundreds of thousands of distinct CDR3 sequences, approximately 31% seen once. This clonotype was counted between two and nine times. Its antigen is not known. Whole-study findings and limits: Carriers of CMV and the relevant HLA type were discriminated by public TCR beta frequency. Ex vivo, HLA-C-restricted CMV-specific TCR beta clonotypes prevailed over the rest of the response.

The sequence came from a human donor in good health (CMV status not recorded). Some clones in this sample may be carry-over from other donors' samples. The sample was PBMCs.

The CDR3 sequence is CASSLSITGNEQFF. The CDR3 region has the DNA TGCGCCAGCAGCCTCTCGATAACAGGCAATGAGCAGTTCTTC. The V gene is TRBV4-1, the J gene TRBJ2-1; weak D call: TRBD1 (5 bases). Germline values: CDR1 MGHRA, CDR2 YSYEKL. V was trimmed by 4 bases and J by 6 bases, leaving 13 bases between them. The CDR3 loop spans 14 amino acids.